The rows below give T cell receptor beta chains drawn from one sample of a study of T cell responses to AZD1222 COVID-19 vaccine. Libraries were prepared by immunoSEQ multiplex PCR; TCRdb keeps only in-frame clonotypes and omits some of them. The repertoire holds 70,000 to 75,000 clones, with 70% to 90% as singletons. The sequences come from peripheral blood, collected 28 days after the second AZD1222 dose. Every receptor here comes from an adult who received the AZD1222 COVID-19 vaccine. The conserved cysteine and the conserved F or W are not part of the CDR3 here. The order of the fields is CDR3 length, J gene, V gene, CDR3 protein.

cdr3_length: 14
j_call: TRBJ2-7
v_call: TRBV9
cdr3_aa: ASSPQPRTSGVEQY

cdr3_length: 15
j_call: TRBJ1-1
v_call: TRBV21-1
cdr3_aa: ASSKVLVGGALTEAF

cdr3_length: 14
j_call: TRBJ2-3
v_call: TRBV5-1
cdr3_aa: ASSLDGVPSAYTQY

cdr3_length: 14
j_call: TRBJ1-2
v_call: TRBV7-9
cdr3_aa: ASSLAGTGANYGYT

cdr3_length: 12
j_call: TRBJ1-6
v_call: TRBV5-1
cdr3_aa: ASSLAGDGSPLH

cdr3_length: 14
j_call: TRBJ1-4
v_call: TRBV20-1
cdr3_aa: SASRGTTATNEKLF

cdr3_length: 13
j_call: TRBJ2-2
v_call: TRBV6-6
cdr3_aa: ASSQTSGGTGELF

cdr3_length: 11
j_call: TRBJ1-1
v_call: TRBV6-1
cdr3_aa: ASSEAWGGGAF

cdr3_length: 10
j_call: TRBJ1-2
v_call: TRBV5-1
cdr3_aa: ASGTGGYGYT

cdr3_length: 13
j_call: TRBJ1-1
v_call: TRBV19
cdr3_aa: AIRGQGTSNTEAF

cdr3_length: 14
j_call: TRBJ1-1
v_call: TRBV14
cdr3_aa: ASSQWGRGKNTEAF

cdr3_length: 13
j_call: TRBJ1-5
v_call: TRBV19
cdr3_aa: ASSMGSLANQPQH

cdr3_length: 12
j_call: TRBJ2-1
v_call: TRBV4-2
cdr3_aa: ASSWTSGNNEQF

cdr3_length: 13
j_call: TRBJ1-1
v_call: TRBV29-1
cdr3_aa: SVAPPIWVRTEAF